This TCR beta chain was observed in a study of cytomegalovirus exposure and HLA in healthy donors. CDR3 length: 17 amino acids. Germline V gene lookup returns CDR1 SGDLS and CDR2 YYNGEE. The V and J ends lost 0 bases and 3 bases, in that order; junction bases with no gene match: 6. 60 Vbeta and 13 Jbeta primers were used in PCR. TCRdb's copy holds only in-frame clones and misses some; the assay was immunoSEQ multiplex PCR. Here the sample spans tens of thousands of clones, 60% to 85% being singletons. The TCR sequence derives from a man aged 18 to 35 in good health and CMV-seronegative. Material for sequencing was PBMCs. The rearrangement uses TRBV9 and TRBJ2-1; 10 nucleotides agree with TRBD2. The DNA of the CDR3 is TGTGCCAGCAGCGTAGATTTAGCGGGGGGTCTCTACAATGAGCAGTTCTTC. It yields the protein CASSVDLAGGLYNEQFF. Full variable domain (outside the CDR3, taken from reference TRBV9 and TRBJ2-1): DSGVTQTPKHLITATGQRVTLRCSPRSGDLSVYWYQQSLDQGLQFLIQYYNGEERAKGNILERFSAQQFPDLHSELNLSSLELGDSALYFCASSVDLAGGLYNEQFFGPGTRLTVL.